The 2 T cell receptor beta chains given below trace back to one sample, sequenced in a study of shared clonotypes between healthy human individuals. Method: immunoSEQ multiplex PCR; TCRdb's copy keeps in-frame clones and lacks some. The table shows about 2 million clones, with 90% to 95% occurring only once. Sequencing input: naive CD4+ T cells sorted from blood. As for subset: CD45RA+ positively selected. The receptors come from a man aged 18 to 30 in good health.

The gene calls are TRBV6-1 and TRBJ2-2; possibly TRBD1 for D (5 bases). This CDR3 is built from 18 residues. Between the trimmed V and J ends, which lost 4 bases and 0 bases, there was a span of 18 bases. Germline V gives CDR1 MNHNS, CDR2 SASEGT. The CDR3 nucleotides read TGTGCCAGCAGTGCCCTGACAGCCATAGAAACGAACACCGGGGAGCTGTTTTTT. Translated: CASSALTAIETNTGELFF.

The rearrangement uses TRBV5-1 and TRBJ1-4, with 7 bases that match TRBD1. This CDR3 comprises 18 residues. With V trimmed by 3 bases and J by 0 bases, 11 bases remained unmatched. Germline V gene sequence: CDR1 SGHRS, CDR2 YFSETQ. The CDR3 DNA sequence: TGCGCCAGCAGCTCCTCGGGACAGCCTGGGGCAACTAATGAAAAACTGTTTTTT. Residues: CASSSSGQPGATNEKLFF.